This entry lists 20 T cell receptor beta chains sequenced from one sample in a study of T cell responses to AZD1222 COVID-19 vaccine. Libraries were prepared by immunoSEQ multiplex PCR; TCRdb keeps only in-frame clonotypes and omits some of them. This table has roughly 180,000 clones, 90% to 95% appearing once. Sequences were derived from peripheral blood, sampled 28 days after the second dose of the MenACWY control vaccine. These receptors were taken from an adult who received the MenACWY meningococcal vaccine as a control.

This clone was recorded once. The chain recombines TRBV4-3 with TRBJ2-5, with D unclear. The germline CDR1 and CDR2 sequences are LGHNA and YSLEER. Trimming took 0 bases from V and 1 from J, leaving 9 bases between them. The CDR3 contains 15 residues. The CDR3 coding sequence is TGCGCCAGCAGCCAAGATTTTGGTCCCCAAGAGACCCAGTACTTC. As protein: CASSQDFGPQETQYF.

The V call is TRBV10-3, the J call TRBJ1-1; unclear D gene. CDR3 size: 14 residues. Trimming shortened V by 0 bases and J by 6 bases, and 11 bases separated the two germline ends. Germline V gene data show CDR1 as ENHRY and CDR2 as SYGVKD. CDR3 sequence: CAISESNQAAEAFF. DNA of the CDR3: TGTGCCATCAGTGAGTCGAATCAGGCGGCTGAAGCTTTCTTT.

The sample holds one count of this clone. The CDR3 protein is CASSLGETETQYF. As DNA, the CDR3 is TGTGCCAGCAGCTTAGGGGAAACCGAGACCCAGTACTTC. The rearrangement uses TRBV11-2 and TRBJ2-5; D not resolved. In germline, CDR1 is SGHAT, CDR2 FQNNGV. V lost 1 base and J 5 bases, leaving 8 bases between the germline ends. The CDR3 covers 13 residues.

The chain joins TRBV12-3 or TRBV12-4 to TRBJ1-5; D is perhaps TRBD1 (6 bases). V dropped 8 bases and J dropped 3 bases, with 11 bases sitting between them. The CDR3 runs 13 residues. The CDR3 DNA reads as TGTGCCAGCGTCGGACAGATCAATCAGCCCCAGCATTTT. Its protein is CASVGQINQPQHF.

This chain connects TRBV6-6 to TRBJ1-2; 8 positions match TRBD1. The CDR3 contains 12 residues. Germline V lookup: CDR1 MNHNY, CDR2 SVGAGI (reference sequence). Losses at the gene ends were 5 bases for V and 8 bases for J; bases not matched to a gene: 4. CDR3 in amino acids: CASSGGQGGYTF. In nucleotides, the CDR3 is TGTGCCAGCAGTGGAGGACAGGGCGGCTACACCTTC.

The V call is TRBV2, the J call TRBJ1-5; D gene ambiguous. CDR1 is SNHLY, CDR2 FYNNEI, per germline. V dropped 7 bases and J dropped 4 bases, with 8 bases sitting between them. The CDR3 is 12 amino acids. CDR3 sequence reads: CASTVQNQPQHF. In DNA, the CDR3 is TGTGCCAGCACCGTTCAGAATCAGCCCCAGCATTTT.

V usage is TRBV6-5 and J usage is TRBJ1-2, with TRBD1 matching over 8 bases. V lost 6 bases and J lost 4; bases outside the gene matches: 7. The CDR3 spans 14 residues. Germline lookup yields CDR1 MNHEY and CDR2 SVGAGI. The CDR3 region has the DNA TGTGCCAGCAGACGACCAGGGGGCCTCTATGGCTACACCTTC. Translated, it gives CASRRPGGLYGYTF.

This clone was seen just once. The chain employs TRBV12-3 or TRBV12-4 and TRBJ1-1; unclear D gene. CDR3 length: 13 amino acids. Trimming left V 0 bases short and J 1 base short, with 3 bases between. CDR3 bases: TGTGCCAGCAGTTTAGCGGAGAACACTGAAGCTTTCTTT. Translating it yields CASSLAENTEAFF.

The chain joins TRBV28 to TRBJ1-2; 12 positions match TRBD1. V lost 6 bases, J lost 7 bases, and 9 bases stayed unmatched. This CDR3 is built from 15 residues. Germline CDR1 MDHEN, CDR2 SYDVKM. CDR3 sequence: CASSPSPGQGAGYTF. The CDR3 DNA follows: TGTGCCAGCAGCCCCAGTCCGGGACAGGGGGCTGGCTACACCTTC.

The CDR3 region has the DNA TGTGCCAGCAGTTCCGGACAGGGTGACACCGGGGAGCTGTTTTTT. Its translation is CASSSGQGDTGELFF. This chain links TRBV6-2 or TRBV6-3 with TRBJ2-2; TRBD1 matches at 8 bases. Unmatched junction bases numbered 4, after V lost 4 bases and J lost 3 bases. In germline, CDR1 is MNHEY, CDR2 SVGEGT. The CDR3 is 15 amino acids.

The V and J genes are TRBV4-2 and TRBJ1-6; a weak D match, TRBD1 (6 bases). Germline lookup yields CDR1 LGHNA and CDR2 YNFKEQ. This CDR3 comprises 15 residues. Trimming removed 0 bases from V and 8 bases from J, with 11 bases in between. The CDR3 region has the DNA TGTGCCAGCAGCCAAGAGGGGGGGCAGGATTCACCCCTCCACTTT. Protein sequence: CASSQEGGQDSPLHF.

A single count supports this clone. In nucleotides, the CDR3 is TGTGCCAGCTCACCAGTAGCGGGGGGGCCGAAAGATACGCAGTATTTT. It encodes CASSPVAGGPKDTQYF. This chain joins TRBV18 and TRBJ2-3; 11 nucleotides agree with TRBD2. Losses at the gene ends were 2 bases for V and 5 bases for J; bases not matched to a gene: 6. The CDR3 runs to 16 residues. Per germline, CDR1 KGHSH and CDR2 LQKENI.

The genes are TRBV6-2 or TRBV6-3 and TRBJ1-3; D is unresolved. The CDR3 sequence is 15 residues long. Germline V gene lookup returns CDR1 MNHEY and CDR2 SVGEGT. With 2 bases removed from V and 0 bases from J, the gap between germline ends came to 8 bases. CDR3 in DNA: TGTGCCAGCAGTTACACCAGGAGCTCTGGAAACACCATATATTTT. As protein: CASSYTRSSGNTIYF.

This chain uses TRBV27 with TRBJ1-4; 10 bases line up with TRBD1. The CDR3 extends over 15 amino acids. Germline V gene data show CDR1 as MNHEY and CDR2 as SMNVEV (reference sequence). V lost 5 bases, J lost 8 bases, and 8 bases stayed unmatched. DNA for the CDR3: TGTGCCAGCAGTCTAGGCTGGGGACAGGGGGAAAAACTGTTTTTT. Amino acid sequence: CASSLGWGQGEKLFF. Together with reference TRBV27 and TRBJ1-4, the CDR3 gives the full variable domain: EAQVTQNPRYLITVTGKKLTVTCSQNMNHEYMSWYRQDPGLGLRQIYYSMNVEVTDKGDVPEGYKVSRKEKRNFPLILESPSPNQTSLYFCASSLGWGQGEKLFFGSGTQLSVL.

The chain is built from TRBV5-5 and TRBJ1-4; no definite D call. The CDR3 extends over 15 amino acids. The V gene's germline CDR1 is SGHKS and CDR2 YYEKEE (reference sequence). Trimming shortened V by 3 bases and J by 7 bases, and 16 bases separated the two germline ends. The CDR3, as DNA: TGTGCCAGCAGCTCCCGGGTCCTGAGCCGTGAAAAACTGTTTTTT. Its protein product is CASSSRVLSREKLFF.

The chain couples TRBV5-4 to TRBJ1-6; 9 bases are a match to TRBD1. This CDR3 is built from 15 residues. V was pared by 5 bases and J by 4 bases, with 4 bases of the junction left unmatched. Looked up from germline, CDR1 is SGHNT and CDR2 is YYREEE (reference sequence). CDR3 in DNA: TGTGCCAGCAGTACAGGGGGCTCGTATAATTCACCCCTCCACTTT. It is translated as CASSTGGSYNSPLHF.

The chain recombines TRBV7-2 with TRBJ1-6; 10 bases agree with TRBD1. From germline, CDR1 is SGHTA and CDR2 FQGNSA. Unmatched junction bases numbered 4, after V lost 3 bases and J lost 8 bases. This CDR3 has 15 residues. Written as DNA, the CDR3 is TGTGCCAGCAGCTTCGACAGGGGGCGAGATTCACCCCTCCACTTT. It codes for CASSFDRGRDSPLHF.

The chain couples TRBV6-5 to TRBJ1-3; no reliable D call. The CDR3 has 16 amino acids. V lost 0 bases to trimming and J lost 0 bases, with 9 bases between them. CDR1 and CDR2 from the germline V gene are MNHEY and SVGAGI. In DNA, the CDR3 is TGTGCCAGCAGTTACTCGATCCTCCTCTCTGGAAACACCATATATTTT. Protein sequence: CASSYSILLSGNTIYF.

The chain employs TRBV4-1 and TRBJ2-1; unclear D gene. The CDR3 totals 13 residues. Germline V lookup: CDR1 MGHRA, CDR2 YSYEKL. Trimming took off 4 bases at V and 7 bases at J, with 11 bases between the two ends. CDR3: CASSLRQVNEQFF. In DNA, the CDR3 is TGCGCCAGCAGCCTAAGGCAGGTTAATGAGCAGTTCTTC.

The V gene is TRBV6-5, the J gene TRBJ2-7; D is perhaps TRBD1 (5 bases). V was clipped by 2 bases and J by 2 bases, with 10 bases between them. This CDR3 spans 14 amino acids. Germline CDR1 reads MNHEY; CDR2 reads SVGAGI. The CDR3 sequence is CASSYDSVPYEQYF. CDR3 nucleotide sequence: TGTGCCAGCAGTTACGACAGCGTTCCCTACGAGCAGTACTTC.